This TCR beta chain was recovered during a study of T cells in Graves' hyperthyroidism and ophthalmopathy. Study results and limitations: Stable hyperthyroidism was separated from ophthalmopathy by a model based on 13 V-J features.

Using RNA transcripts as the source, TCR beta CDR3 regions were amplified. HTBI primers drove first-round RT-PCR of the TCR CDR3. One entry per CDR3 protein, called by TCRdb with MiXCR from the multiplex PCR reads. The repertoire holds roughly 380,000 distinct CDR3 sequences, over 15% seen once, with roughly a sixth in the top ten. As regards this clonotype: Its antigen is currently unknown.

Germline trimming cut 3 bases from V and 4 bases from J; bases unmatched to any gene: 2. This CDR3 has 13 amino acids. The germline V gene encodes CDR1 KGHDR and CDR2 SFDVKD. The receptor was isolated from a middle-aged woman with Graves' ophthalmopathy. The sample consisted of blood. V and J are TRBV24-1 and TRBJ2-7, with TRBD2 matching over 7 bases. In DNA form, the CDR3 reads TGTGCCACCAGTGATGGACTAGATTACGAGCAGTACTTC. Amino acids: CATSDGLDYEQYF.